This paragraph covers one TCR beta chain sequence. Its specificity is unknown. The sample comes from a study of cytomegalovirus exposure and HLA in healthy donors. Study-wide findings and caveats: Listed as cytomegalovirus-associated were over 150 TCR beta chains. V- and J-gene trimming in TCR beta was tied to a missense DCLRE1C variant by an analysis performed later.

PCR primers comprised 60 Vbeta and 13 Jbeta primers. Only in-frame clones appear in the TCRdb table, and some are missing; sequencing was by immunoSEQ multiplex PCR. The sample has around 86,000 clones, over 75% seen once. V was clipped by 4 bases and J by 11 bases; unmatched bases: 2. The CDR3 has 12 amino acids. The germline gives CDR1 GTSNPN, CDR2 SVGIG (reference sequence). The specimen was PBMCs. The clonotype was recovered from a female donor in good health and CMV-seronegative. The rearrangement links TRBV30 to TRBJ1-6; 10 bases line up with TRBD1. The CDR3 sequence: CAWTGQGAPLHF. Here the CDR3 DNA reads TGTGCCTGGACCGGACAGGGGGCACCCCTCCACTTT.